At least ten counts were recorded for the clone carrying this T cell receptor beta chain. Its antigen is not identified. Template switching with 5'RACE generated the TCR cDNA and added a universal primer site and UMIs. MiXCR, applied by TCRdb to the 5' RACE reads, yields one record per CDR3 protein. The sample comprises under 150,000 distinct CDR3 sequences, approximately 7.7% of which are singletons, and about 0.73% rests with the top ten. This record belongs to a study of T cells after yellow fever vaccination. Study-level information: The fractions with low cell numbers were processed using SMART-Seq v4 Ultra Low Input.

Findings and caveats of the study: Peak timing came faster in the weaker secondary response, day 5 versus 15. The booster response re-showed most primary clones: more than 95% CD4, around 90% CD8.

This TCR was recovered from a man aged 25-45 years who received the YFV17D yellow fever vaccine. The source material was CD4+ T cells sorted from PBMCs, sampled 5 days after the yellow fever booster vaccination.

The CDR3 here is CASSYLTGGDGKLFF. CDR3 DNA sequence: TGTGCCAGCAGTTATTTGACAGGGGGAGACGGAAAACTGTTTTTT. The V gene is TRBV6-5, the J gene TRBJ1-4; 9 bases are shared with TRBD1. CDR3 length: 15 residues. Per germline, CDR1 MNHEY and CDR2 SVGAGI. V dropped 3 bases and J dropped 10; count of bases not matched to a gene: 9.